This T cell receptor (beta chain) was observed in a study of a mutant IDH1 vaccine in newly diagnosed glioma. Study in general: Visit V12 happened at week 35; visit V13 happened at week 47.

The protocol was immunoSEQ multiplex PCR, while the TCRdb copy is restricted to in-frame clones and leaves out a portion. Of about 50,000 clones in the sample, about 71% are singletons; the top ten hold 5.3%. As regards this clone: The antigen is unknown.

Documented time point: week 47, end of study. The vaccine gave 300 ug of a 20-mer mutant IDH1 peptide subcutaneously per dose. This CDR3 comprises 13 residues. CDR1 is MDHEN and CDR2 is SYDVKM in the germline V gene. V was trimmed by 6 bases and J by 4 bases, leaving 12 bases between them. The V call is TRBV28, the J call TRBJ1-2, with D possibly being TRBD1 (5 bases). This receptor was identified in a middle-aged man with glioma. The material sequenced was PBMCs, taken from a glioma patient whose treatment included an IDH1 peptide vaccine. This CDR3 reads CASSLGPSYGYTF. The CDR3 coding sequence is TGTGCCAGCAGCTTGGGACCCTCCTATGGCTACACCTTC.